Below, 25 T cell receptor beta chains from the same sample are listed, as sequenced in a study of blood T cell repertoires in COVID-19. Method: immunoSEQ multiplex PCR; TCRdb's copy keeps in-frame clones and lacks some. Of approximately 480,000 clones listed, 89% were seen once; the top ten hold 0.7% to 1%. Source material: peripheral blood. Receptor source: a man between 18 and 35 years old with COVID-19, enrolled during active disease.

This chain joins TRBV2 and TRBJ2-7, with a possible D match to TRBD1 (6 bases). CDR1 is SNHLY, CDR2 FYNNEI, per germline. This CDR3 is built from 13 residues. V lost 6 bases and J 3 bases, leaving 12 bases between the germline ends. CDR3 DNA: TGTGCCAGCAGCCGGGACAACCGCTACGAGCAGTACTTC. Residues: CASSRDNRYEQYF.

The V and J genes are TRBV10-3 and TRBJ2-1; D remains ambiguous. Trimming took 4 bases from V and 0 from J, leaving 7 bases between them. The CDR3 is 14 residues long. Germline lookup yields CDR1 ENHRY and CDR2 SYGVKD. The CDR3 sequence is CAISVKSSYNEQFF. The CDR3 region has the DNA TGTGCCATCAGTGTTAAGAGCTCCTACAATGAGCAGTTCTTC.

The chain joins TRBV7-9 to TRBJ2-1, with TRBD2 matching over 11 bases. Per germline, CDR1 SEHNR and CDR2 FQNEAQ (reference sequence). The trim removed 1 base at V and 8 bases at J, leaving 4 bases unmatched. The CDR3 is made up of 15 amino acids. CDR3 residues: CASSLVLAGVHEQFF. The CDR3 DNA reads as TGTGCCAGCAGCTTAGTACTAGCGGGAGTTCATGAGCAGTTCTTC.

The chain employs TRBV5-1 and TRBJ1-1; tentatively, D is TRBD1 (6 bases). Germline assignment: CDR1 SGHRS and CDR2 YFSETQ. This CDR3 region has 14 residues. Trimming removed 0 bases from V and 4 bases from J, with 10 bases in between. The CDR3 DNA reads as TGCGCCAGCAGCTTGGGCAGGGGTCCCACTGAAGCTTTCTTT. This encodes CASSLGRGPTEAFF.

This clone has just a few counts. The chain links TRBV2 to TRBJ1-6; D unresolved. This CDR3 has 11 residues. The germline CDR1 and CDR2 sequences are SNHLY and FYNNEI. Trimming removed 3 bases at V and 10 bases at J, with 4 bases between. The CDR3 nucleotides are TGTGCCAGCAGTGACGTGTCACCCCTCCACTTT. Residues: CASSDVSPLHF.

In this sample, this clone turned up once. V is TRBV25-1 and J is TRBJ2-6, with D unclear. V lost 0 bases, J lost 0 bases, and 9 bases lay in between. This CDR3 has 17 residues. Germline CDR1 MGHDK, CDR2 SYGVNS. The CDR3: CASSEYGHSSGANVLTF. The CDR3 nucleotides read TGTGCCAGCAGTGAATATGGGCATAGCTCTGGGGCCAACGTCCTGACTTTC.

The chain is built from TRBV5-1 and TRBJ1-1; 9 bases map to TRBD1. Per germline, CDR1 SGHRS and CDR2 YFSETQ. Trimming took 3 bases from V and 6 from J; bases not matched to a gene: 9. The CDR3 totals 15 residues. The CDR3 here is CASSSPDRGKAEAFF. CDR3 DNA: TGCGCCAGCAGCTCACCGGACAGGGGAAAGGCTGAAGCTTTCTTT.

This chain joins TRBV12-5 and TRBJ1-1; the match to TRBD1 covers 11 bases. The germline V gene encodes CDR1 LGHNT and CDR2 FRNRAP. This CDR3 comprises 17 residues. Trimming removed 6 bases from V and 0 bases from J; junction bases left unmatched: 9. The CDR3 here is CASGAYGQGAVNTEAFF. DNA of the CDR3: TGTGCTAGTGGCGCGTATGGACAGGGGGCAGTGAACACTGAAGCTTTCTTT. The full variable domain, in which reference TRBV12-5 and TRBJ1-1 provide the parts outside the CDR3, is DARVTQTPRHKVTEMGQEVTMRCQPILGHNTVFWYRQTMMQGLELLAYFRNRAPLDDSGMPKDRFSAEMPDATLATLKIQPSEPRDSAVYFCASGAYGQGAVNTEAFFGQGTRLTVV.

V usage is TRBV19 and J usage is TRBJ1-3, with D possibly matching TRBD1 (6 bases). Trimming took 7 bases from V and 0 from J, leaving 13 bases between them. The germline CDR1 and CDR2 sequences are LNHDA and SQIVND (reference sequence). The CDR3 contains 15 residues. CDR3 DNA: TGTGCCAGTACCCATCGGGACACCTCTGGAAACACCATATATTTT. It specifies CASTHRDTSGNTIYF.

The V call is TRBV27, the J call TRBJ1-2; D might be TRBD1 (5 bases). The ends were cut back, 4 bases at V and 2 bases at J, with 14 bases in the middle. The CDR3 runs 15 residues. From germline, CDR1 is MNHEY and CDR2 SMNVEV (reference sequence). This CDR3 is CASSWKGNGNYGYTF. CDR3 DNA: TGTGCCAGCAGTTGGAAGGGGAATGGGAACTATGGCTACACCTTC.

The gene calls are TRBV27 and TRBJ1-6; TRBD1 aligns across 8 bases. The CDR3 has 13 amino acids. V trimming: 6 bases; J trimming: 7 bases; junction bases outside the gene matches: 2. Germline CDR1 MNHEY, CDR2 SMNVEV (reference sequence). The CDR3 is CASSRGPNSPLHF. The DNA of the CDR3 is TGTGCCAGCAGCAGGGGGCCCAATTCACCCCTCCACTTT.

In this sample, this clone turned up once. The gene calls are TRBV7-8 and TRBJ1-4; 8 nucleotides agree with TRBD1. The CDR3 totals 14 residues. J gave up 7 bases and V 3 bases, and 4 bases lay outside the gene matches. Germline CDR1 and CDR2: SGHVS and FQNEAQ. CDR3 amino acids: CASSFRTGREKLFF. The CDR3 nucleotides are TGTGCCAGCAGCTTCAGGACAGGGCGTGAAAAACTGTTTTTT.

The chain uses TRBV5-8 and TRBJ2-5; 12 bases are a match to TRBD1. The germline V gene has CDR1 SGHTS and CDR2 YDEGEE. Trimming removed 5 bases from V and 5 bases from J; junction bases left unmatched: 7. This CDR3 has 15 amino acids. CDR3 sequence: CASRSGTGGLETQYF. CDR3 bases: TGTGCCAGCAGATCCGGGACAGGGGGCCTTGAGACCCAGTACTTC.

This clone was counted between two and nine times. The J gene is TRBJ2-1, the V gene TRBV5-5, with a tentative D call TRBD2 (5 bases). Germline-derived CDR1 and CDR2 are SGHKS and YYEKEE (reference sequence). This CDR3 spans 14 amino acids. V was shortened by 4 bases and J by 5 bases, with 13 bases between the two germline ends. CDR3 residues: CASSIVTSHNEQFF. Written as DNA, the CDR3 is TGTGCCAGCAGCATTGTCACTAGTCACAATGAGCAGTTCTTC.

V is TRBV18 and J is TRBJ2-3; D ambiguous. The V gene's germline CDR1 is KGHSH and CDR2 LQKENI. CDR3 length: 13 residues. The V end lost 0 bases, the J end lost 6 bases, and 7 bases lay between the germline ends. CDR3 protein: CASSPPSRDTQYF. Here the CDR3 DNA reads TGTGCCAGCTCACCACCCTCGCGGGATACGCAGTATTTT.

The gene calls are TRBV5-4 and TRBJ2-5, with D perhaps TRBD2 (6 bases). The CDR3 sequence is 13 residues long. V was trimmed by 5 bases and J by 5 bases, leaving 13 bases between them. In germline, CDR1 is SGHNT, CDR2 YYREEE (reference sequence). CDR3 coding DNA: TGTGCCAGCAGTCGGCCGGAGGGGGAGACCCAGTACTTC. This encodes CASSRPEGETQYF.

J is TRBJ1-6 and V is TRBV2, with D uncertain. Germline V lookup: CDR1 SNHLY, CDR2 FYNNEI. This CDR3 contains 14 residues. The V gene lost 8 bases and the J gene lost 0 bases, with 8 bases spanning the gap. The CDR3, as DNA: TGTGCCAGCGTAGCGAGCTCCTATAATTCACCCCTCCACTTT. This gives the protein CASVASSYNSPLHF.

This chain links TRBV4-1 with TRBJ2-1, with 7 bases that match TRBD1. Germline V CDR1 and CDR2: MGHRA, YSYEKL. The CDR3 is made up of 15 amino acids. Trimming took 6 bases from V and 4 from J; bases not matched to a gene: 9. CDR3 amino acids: CASSPTGTAYNEQFF. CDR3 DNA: TGCGCCAGCAGTCCCACCGGGACAGCATACAATGAGCAGTTCTTC.

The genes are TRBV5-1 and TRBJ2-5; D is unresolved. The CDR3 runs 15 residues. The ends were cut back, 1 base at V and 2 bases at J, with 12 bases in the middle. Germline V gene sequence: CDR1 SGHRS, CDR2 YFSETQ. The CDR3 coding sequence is TGCGCCAGCAGCTTGCGCGGCGGATTTCAAGAGACCCAGTACTTC. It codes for CASSLRGGFQETQYF. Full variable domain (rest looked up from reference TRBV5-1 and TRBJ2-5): KAGVTQTPRYLIKTRGQQVTLSCSPISGHRSVSWYQQTPGQGLQFLFEYFSETQRNKGNFPGRFSGRQFSNSRSEMNVSTLELGDSALYLCASSLRGGFQETQYFGPGTRLLVL.

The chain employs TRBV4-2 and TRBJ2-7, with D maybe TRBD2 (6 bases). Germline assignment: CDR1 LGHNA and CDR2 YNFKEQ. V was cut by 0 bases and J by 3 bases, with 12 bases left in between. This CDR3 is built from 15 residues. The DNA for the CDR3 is TGTGCCAGCAGCCAAGATGGCGGAGGGAGCTACGAGCAGTACTTC. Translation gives CASSQDGGGSYEQYF.

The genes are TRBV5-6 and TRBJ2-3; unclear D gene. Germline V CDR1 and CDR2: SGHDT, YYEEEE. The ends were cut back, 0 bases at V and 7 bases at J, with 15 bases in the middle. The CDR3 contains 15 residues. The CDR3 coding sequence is TGTGCCAGCAGCTTGGGTTTGGCCACCATCTATACGCAGTATTTT. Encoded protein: CASSLGLATIYTQYF.

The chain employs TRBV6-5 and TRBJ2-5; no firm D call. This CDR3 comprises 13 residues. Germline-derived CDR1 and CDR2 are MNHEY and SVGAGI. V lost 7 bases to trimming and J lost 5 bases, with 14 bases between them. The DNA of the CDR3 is TGTGCCAGCAAACGGTCGAGGCCCGAGACCCAGTACTTC. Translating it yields CASKRSRPETQYF.

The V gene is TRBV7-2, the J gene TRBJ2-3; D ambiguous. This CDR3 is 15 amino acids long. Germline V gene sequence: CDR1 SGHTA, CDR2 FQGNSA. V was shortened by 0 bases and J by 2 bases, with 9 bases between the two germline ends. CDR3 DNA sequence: TGTGCCAGCAGCTTAGCTGGTCAGTTCACAGATACGCAGTATTTT. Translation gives CASSLAGQFTDTQYF.

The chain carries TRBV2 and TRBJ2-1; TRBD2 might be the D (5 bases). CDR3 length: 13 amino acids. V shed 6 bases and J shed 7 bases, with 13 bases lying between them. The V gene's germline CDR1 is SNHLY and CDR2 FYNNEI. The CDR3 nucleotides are TGTGCCAGCAGCCTAGGTTGGGAGAATGAGCAGTTCTTC. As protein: CASSLGWENEQFF.

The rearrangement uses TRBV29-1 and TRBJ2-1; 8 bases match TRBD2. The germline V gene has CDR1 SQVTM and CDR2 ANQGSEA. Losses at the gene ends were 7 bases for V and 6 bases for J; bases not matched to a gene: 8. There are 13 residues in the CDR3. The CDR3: CSARLAPSNEQFF. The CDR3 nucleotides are TGCAGCGCGAGACTAGCGCCGAGCAATGAGCAGTTCTTC.